The clone carrying this T cell receptor (beta chain) has at least ten counts. The sample belongs to a study of T cells in Graves' hyperthyroidism and ophthalmopathy. V was pared by 5 bases and J by 3 bases, with 4 bases of the junction left unmatched. The CDR3 is 15 amino acids. Graves' hyperthyroidism without ophthalmopathy progression within 18 months was termed stable. On the basis of clinical symptoms, serum thyroxine and TRAb, thyroid ultrasound and orbital computed tomography, diagnoses were made. Amplification yielded TCR beta CDR3 regions, with RNA transcripts as the source. A first-round RT-PCR of the TCR CDR3 used the HTBI primer set. TCRdb reprocessed the multiplex PCR reads via MiXCR and lists one record per CDR3 protein. The table lists 300,000 to 350,000 distinct CDR3 sequences, approximately 13% of them singletons.

The V and J genes are TRBV12-3 or TRBV12-4 and TRBJ2-3; 11 nucleotides line up with TRBD2. This receptor was obtained from a woman in her 30s with Graves' hyperthyroidism. What was sequenced was blood. CDR3: CASSPSGRITDTQYF. CDR3 sequence (DNA): TGTGCCAGCAGTCCTAGCGGGAGGATTACAGATACGCAGTATTTT.